This passage covers 2 T cell receptor beta chains from one sample sequenced in a study of blood T cells in healthy people across ages. A second PCR of about 6 to 12 cycles used a sample-barcoded 5' primer and a J-beta primer mix. One entry per CDR3 protein results from TCRdb running MiXCR on the 5' RACE reads. The sample includes about 640,000 distinct CDR3 sequences, roughly three fifths of them seen just once. The sequenced material came from blood. These receptor sequences come from a man aged 55 to 69 in good health.

This rearrangement joins TRBV10-1 to TRBJ2-3; D remains unclear. Per germline, CDR1 WNHNN and CDR2 SYGVQD (reference sequence). V was trimmed by 8 bases and J by 3 bases, leaving 15 bases between them. CDR3 length: 14 residues. In DNA form, the CDR3 reads TGCGCCAGCTCATTTGGGCTACCGACAGATACGCAGTATTTT. This translates into CASSFGLPTDTQYF.

The genes are TRBV6-1 and TRBJ2-5; 10 bases fit TRBD2. V lost 7 bases to trimming and J lost 2 bases; unmatched junction nucleotides: 4. Looked up from germline, CDR1 is MNHNS and CDR2 is SASEGT. The CDR3 sequence is 14 residues long. The CDR3 loop reads CASTPSGGQETQYF. DNA of the CDR3: TGTGCCAGCACCCCTAGCGGGGGACAAGAGACCCAGTACTTC.